These 9 T cell receptor beta chains came from one sample sequenced in a study of technical replicates of blood from a few donors. Only in-frame clones appear in the TCRdb table, and some are missing; sequencing was by immunoSEQ multiplex PCR. This table has some 93,000 clones, 95% appearing once. The sequencing sample was made of T cells isolated from PBMCs. The receptor set was obtained from a human donor in good health.

The J gene is TRBJ2-1, the V gene TRBV6-5; 10 positions agree with TRBD2. The V and J ends lost 6 bases and 4 bases, in that order; junction bases with no gene match: 6. Germline loops: CDR1 MNHEY, CDR2 SVGAGI. CDR3 length equals 15 residues. CDR3: CASSSGTSEYNEQFF. CDR3 coding DNA: TGTGCCAGCAGCTCCGGGACTAGCGAATACAATGAGCAGTTCTTC.

V gene TRBV7-6 combines with J gene TRBJ2-7, with TRBD2 matching over 8 bases. CDR3 length: 15 residues. J gave up 3 bases and V 4 bases, and 8 bases lay outside the gene matches. From germline, CDR1 is SGHVS and CDR2 FNYEAQ. DNA of the CDR3: TGTGCCAGCAGCTCACATTCGGGACTAGGCTACGAGCAGTACTTC. This sequence encodes CASSSHSGLGYEQYF.

The J gene is TRBJ2-7, the V gene TRBV18, with TRBD1 matching over 9 bases. Germline V gives CDR1 KGHSH, CDR2 LQKENI. The CDR3 has 15 amino acids. Trimming at V came to 3 bases and at J to 6 bases, leaving 9 bases not matched to a gene. The CDR3: CASSPPRTGASEQYF. For the CDR3, the DNA is TGTGCCAGCTCACCCCCCAGGACAGGGGCCAGCGAGCAGTACTTC.

V is TRBV4-2 and J is TRBJ2-2, with D perhaps matching TRBD1 (5 bases). The CDR3 contains 20 residues. Per the germline V gene, CDR1 is LGHNA and CDR2 is YNFKEQ. Trimming took 4 bases from V and 0 from J, leaving 24 bases between them. The CDR3 nucleotides read TGTGCCAGCAGCCGGAGAGGTTCCGAAGTGGGCAGGGCGAACACCGGGGAGCTGTTTTTT. Translation gives CASSRRGSEVGRANTGELFF.

This sequence joins TRBV19 and TRBJ2-1, with a tentative D call TRBD2 (6 bases). Germline CDR1 and CDR2: LNHDA and SQIVND (reference sequence). The CDR3 sequence is 13 residues long. Trimming stripped 3 bases from V and 5 bases from J, with 8 bases between. CDR3 DNA sequence: TGTGCCAGTAGTATTGGGGGGAACAATGAGCAGTTCTTC. It encodes CASSIGGNNEQFF.

This chain uses TRBV7-9 with TRBJ2-2; 13 bases align to TRBD2. V lost 8 bases and J lost 2; bases outside the gene matches: 8. The CDR3 contains 17 residues. Per the germline V gene, CDR1 is SEHNR and CDR2 is FQNEAQ (reference sequence). This chain's CDR3 is CASVGTSGNINTGELFF. CDR3 bases: TGTGCCAGCGTTGGGACTAGCGGGAACATTAACACCGGGGAGCTGTTTTTT.

The chain combines TRBV27 with TRBJ1-1, with D uncertain. V shed 2 bases and J shed 2 bases, with 18 bases lying between them. Germline V gene sequence: CDR1 MNHEY, CDR2 SMNVEV (reference sequence). The CDR3 loop spans 17 amino acids. In DNA form, the CDR3 reads TGTGCCAGCAGTTTAGGCCGACTGGAGGGAGTAAACACTGAAGCTTTCTTT. Protein product: CASSLGRLEGVNTEAFF.

The rearrangement joins TRBV6-4 to TRBJ2-1; 9 nucleotides match TRBD2. The CDR3 covers 15 residues. CDR1 is MRHNA, CDR2 SNTAGT, per germline. The V gene end was trimmed by 2 bases and the J gene end by 8 bases; junction bases not matched to a gene: 7. The DNA for the CDR3 is TGTGCCAGCAGTGACGCTAGCGGGACGGGCGATGAGCAGTTCTTC. As protein: CASSDASGTGDEQFF.

V is TRBV15 and J is TRBJ2-7; no definite D call. This CDR3 contains 12 residues. The germline V gene encodes CDR1 LNHNV and CDR2 YYDKDF (reference sequence). V shed 4 bases and J shed 2 bases, with 6 bases lying between them. In DNA, the CDR3 is TGTGCCACCAGCACCATCCCCTACGAGCAGTACTTC. This sequence encodes CATSTIPYEQYF.